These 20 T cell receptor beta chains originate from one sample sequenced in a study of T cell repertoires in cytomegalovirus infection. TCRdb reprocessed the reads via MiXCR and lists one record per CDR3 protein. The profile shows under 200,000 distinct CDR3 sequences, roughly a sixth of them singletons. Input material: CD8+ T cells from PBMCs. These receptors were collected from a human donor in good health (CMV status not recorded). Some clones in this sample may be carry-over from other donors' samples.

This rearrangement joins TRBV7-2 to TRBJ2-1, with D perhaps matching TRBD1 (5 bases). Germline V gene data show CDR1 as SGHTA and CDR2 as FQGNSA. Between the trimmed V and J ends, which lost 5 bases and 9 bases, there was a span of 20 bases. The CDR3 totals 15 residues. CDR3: CASSDSGPWGGEQFF. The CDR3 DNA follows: TGTGCCAGCAGCGATTCAGGGCCTTGGGGCGGTGAGCAGTTCTTC.

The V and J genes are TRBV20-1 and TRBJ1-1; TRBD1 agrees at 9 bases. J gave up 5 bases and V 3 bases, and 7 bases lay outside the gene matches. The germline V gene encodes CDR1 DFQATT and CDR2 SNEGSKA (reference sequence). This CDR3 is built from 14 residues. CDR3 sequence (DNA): TGCAGTGCTAGTTACAGGGGGCCGGGGACTGAAGCTTTCTTT. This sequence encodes CSASYRGPGTEAFF.

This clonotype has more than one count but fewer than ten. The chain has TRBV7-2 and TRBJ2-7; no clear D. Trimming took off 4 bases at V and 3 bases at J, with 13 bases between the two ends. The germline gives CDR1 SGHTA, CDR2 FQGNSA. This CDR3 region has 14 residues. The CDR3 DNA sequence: TGTGCCAGCAGCTATCCCTCCCAGAACTACGAGCAGTACTTC. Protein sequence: CASSYPSQNYEQYF.

CDR3 residues: CSVTTGTGYNQPQHF. The CDR3 DNA reads TGCAGCGTGACTACCGGGACAGGTTACAATCAGCCCCAGCATTTT. This chain uses TRBV29-1 with TRBJ1-5; 8 bases map to TRBD1. With V trimmed by 6 bases and J by 3 bases, 10 bases remained unmatched. Germline-derived CDR1 and CDR2 are SQVTM and ANQGSEA. This CDR3 comprises 15 residues.

The CDR3 DNA is TGTGCCAGCAGACCCCCAGGGGATGAGCAGTTCTTC. Protein: CASRPPGDEQFF. The chain employs TRBV6-2 or TRBV6-3 and TRBJ2-1; possible D gene TRBD1, 6 bases. The germline CDR1 and CDR2 sequences are MNHEY and SVGEGT. V dropped 6 bases and J dropped 8 bases, with 11 bases sitting between them. The CDR3 contains 12 residues.

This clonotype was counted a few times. The CDR3 DNA sequence: TGTGCCAGCAGTTTAGGTTTATTCACAGTAGCCAAAAACATTCAGTACTTC. This gives the protein CASSLGLFTVAKNIQYF. J is TRBJ2-4 and V is TRBV28, with unresolved D. The CDR3 consists of 17 residues. CDR1 is MDHEN and CDR2 is SYDVKM in the germline V gene. Trimming cost V 2 bases and J 0 bases, with 14 bases left between them.

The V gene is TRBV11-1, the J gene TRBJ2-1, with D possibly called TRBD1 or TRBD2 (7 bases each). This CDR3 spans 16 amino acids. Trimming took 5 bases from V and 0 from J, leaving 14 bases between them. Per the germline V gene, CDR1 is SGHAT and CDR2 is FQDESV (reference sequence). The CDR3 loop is CASSLIRGGSYNEQFF. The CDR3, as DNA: TGTGCCAGCAGCCTGATCAGGGGGGGCTCCTACAATGAGCAGTTCTTC.

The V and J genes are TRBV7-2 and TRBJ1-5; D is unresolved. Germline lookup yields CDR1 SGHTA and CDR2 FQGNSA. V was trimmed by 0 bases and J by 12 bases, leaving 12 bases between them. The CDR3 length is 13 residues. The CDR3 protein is CASSLALGRDQHF. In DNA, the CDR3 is TGTGCCAGCAGCTTAGCGCTTGGGAGGGACCAGCATTTT.

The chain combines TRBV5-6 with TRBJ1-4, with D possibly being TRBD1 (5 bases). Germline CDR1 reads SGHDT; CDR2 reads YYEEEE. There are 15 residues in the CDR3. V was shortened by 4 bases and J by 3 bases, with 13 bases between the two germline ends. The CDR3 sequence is CASSRGTSPNEKLFF. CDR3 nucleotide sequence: TGTGCCAGCAGCCGAGGGACGTCTCCTAATGAAAAACTGTTTTTT.

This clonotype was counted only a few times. For the CDR3, the DNA is TGTGCCAGCAGTGAGAGGCCGCAGCATGAAGCTTTCTTT. This encodes CASSERPQHEAFF. This chain connects TRBV2 to TRBJ1-1; D is unresolved. V was trimmed by 3 bases and J by 7 bases, leaving 12 bases between them. Germline V lookup: CDR1 SNHLY, CDR2 FYNNEI. CDR3 length: 13 residues.

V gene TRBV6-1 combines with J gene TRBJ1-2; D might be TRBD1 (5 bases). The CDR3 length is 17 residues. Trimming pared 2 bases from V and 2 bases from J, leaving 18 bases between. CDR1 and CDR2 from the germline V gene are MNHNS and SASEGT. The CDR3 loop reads CASSELWGQNQNYGYTF. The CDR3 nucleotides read TGTGCCAGCAGTGAACTCTGGGGCCAAAACCAGAACTATGGCTACACCTTC.

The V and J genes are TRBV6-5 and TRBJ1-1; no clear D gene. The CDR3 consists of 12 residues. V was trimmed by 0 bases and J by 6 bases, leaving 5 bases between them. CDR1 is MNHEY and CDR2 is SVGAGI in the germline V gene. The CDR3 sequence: CASSYSRAEAFF. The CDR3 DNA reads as TGTGCCAGCAGTTACTCTAGGGCTGAAGCTTTCTTT.

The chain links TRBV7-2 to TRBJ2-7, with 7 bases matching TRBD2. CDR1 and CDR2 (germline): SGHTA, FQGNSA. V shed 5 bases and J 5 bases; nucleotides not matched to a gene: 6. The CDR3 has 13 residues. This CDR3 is CASSLWEGNEQYF. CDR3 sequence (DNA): TGTGCCAGCAGCCTCTGGGAGGGCAACGAGCAGTACTTC. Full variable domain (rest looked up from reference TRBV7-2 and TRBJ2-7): GAGVSQSPSNKVTEKGKDVELRCDPISGHTALYWYRQSLGQGLEFLIYFQGNSAPDKSGLPSDRFSAERTGGSVSTLTIQRTQQEDSAVYLCASSLWEGNEQYFGPGTRLTVT.

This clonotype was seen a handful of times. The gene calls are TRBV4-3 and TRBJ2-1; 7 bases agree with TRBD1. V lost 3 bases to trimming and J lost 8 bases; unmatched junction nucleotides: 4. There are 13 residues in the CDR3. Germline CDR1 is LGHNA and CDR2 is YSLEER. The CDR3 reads CASSQETGYEQFF. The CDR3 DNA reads TGCGCCAGCAGCCAGGAGACAGGGTATGAGCAGTTCTTC.

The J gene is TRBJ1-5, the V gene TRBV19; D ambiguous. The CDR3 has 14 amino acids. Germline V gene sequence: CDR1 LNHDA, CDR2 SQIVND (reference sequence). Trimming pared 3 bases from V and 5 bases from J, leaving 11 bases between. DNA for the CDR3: TGTGCCAGTAGTATTGTATTGGGTCATCAGCCCCAGCATTTT. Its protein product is CASSIVLGHQPQHF.

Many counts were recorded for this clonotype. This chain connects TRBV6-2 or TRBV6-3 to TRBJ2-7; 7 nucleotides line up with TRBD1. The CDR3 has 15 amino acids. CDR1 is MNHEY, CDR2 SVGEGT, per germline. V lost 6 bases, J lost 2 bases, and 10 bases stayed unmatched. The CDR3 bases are TGTGCCAGCAGACCCGGGACAGTGACCGCCTACGAGCAGTACTTC. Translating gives CASRPGTVTAYEQYF.

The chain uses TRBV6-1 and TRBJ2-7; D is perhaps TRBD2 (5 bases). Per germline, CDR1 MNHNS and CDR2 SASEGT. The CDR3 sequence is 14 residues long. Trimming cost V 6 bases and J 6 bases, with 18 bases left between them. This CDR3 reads CASSGLERASEQYF. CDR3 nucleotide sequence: TGTGCCAGCAGCGGACTCGAGAGGGCCTCCGAGCAGTACTTC.

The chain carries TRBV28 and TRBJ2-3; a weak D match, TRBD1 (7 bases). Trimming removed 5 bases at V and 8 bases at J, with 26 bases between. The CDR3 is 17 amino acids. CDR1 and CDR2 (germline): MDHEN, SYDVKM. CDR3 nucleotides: TGTGCCAGCAGTGAGACAGGGACTGCCTCAGGGTTAGGTACGCAGTATTTT. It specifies CASSETGTASGLGTQYF.

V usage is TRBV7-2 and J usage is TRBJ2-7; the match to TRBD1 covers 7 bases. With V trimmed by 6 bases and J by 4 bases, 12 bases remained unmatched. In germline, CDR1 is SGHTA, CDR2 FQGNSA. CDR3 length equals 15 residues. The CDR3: CASSTDRAIGYEQYF. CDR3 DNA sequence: TGTGCCAGCAGTACAGACAGGGCAATCGGATACGAGCAGTACTTC.

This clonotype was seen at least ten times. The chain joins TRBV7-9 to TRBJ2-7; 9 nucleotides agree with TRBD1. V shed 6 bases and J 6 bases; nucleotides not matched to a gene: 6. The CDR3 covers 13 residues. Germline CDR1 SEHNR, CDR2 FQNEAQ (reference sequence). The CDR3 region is CASSPGTGREQYF. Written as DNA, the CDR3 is TGTGCCAGCAGTCCCGGGACAGGGCGCGAGCAGTACTTC.